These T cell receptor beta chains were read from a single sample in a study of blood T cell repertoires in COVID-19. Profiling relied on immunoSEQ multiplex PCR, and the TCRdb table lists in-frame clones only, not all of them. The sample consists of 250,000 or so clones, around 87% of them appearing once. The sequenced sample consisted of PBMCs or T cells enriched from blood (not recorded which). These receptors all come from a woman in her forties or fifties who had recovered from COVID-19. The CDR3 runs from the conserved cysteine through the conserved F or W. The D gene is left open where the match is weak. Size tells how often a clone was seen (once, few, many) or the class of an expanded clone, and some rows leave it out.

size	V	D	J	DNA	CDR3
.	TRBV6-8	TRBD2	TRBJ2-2	TGTGCCAGCAGTTTGTCAAGGATTAGCGGGAGGTTTTCGAACACCGGGGAGCTGTTTTTT	CASSLSRISGRFSNTGELFF
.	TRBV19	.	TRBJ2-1	TGTGCCAGTAGTTCAGGACTGAATCCCTACAATGAGCAGTTCTTC	CASSSGLNPYNEQFF
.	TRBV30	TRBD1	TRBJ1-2	TGTGCCTGGAGTGAAGGACAGGGAACCTATGGCTACACCTTC	CAWSEGQGTYGYTF
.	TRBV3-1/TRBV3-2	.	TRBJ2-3	TGTGCCAGCAGCTATACAGATACGCAGTATTTT	CASSYTDTQYF
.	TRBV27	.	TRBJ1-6	TGTGCCAGCAGTTTAATTCCAGGGGTGGATAATTCACCCCTCCACTTT	CASSLIPGVDNSPLHF
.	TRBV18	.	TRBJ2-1	TGTGCCAGCTCCCTCCGGGACTCTAACAATGAGCAGTTCTTC	CASSLRDSNNEQFF
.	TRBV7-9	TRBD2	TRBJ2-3	TGTGCCAGCAGCTTGGGACTAGCGGGAAGCACAGATACGCAGTATTTT	CASSLGLAGSTDTQYF
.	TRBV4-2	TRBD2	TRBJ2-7	TGTGCCAGCAGCCCTCAGGGGACTAGCGGTACCTACGAGCAGTACTTC	CASSPQGTSGTYEQYF
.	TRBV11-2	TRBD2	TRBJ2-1	TGTGCCAGCAGCATGAGGGGCGGGGGGCATGAGCAGTTCTTC	CASSMRGGGHEQFF
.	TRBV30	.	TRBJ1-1	TGTGCCTGGACCCCGACTATTGGGACTGAAGCTTTCTTT	CAWTPTIGTEAFF
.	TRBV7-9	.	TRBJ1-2	TGTGCCAGCAGCCCCTACCCCGCCAGGACTTATAACTATGGCTACACCTTC	CASSPYPARTYNYGYTF
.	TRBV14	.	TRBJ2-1	TGTGCCAGCAGCCACCTATCGGGGGGACAGGATTACGACAATGAGCAGTTCTTC	CASSHLSGGQDYDNEQFF
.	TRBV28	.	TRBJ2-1	TGTGCCAGCAGTTTATCGTCCGCGGGGCCCTACAATGAGCAGTTCTTC	CASSLSSAGPYNEQFF
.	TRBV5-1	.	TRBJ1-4	TGCGCCAGCAGCCCGGATTTAGCCTACAAATGGGAACTGTTTTTT	CASSPDLAYKWELFF
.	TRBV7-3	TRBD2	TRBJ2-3	TGTGCCAGCAGCCCGACTAGCGGAACAGATACGCAGTATTTT	CASSPTSGTDTQYF
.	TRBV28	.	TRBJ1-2	TGTGCCAGCAGTTTATTAGCCGTCTATGGCTACACCTTC	CASSLLAVYGYTF
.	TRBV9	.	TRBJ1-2	TGTGCCAGCAGCGAGAGTGGGGGGTATGGCTACACCTTC	CASSESGGYGYTF
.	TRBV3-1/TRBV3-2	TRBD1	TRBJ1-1	TGTGCCAGCAGCTCCCGGACAGGGCTTACTGAAGCTTTCTTT	CASSSRTGLTEAFF
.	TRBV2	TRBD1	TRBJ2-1	TGTGCCAGCAGGGGACAGGGCGAGGGTAGGTTCTTC	CASRGQGEGRFF
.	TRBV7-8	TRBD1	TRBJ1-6	TGTGCCAGCAGCTGGCGGGCCGGGACAGTTAATTCACCCCTCCACTTT	CASSWRAGTVNSPLHF
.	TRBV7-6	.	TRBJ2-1	TGTGCCAGCAGCTTGATCCCTGGGGGGAATGAGCAGTTCTTC	CASSLIPGGNEQFF
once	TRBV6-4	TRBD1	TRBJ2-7	TGTGCCAGCAGTGTGAGAACAGGGGAAGGCTACGAGCAGTACTTC	CASSVRTGEGYEQYF
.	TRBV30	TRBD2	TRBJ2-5	TGTGCCTGGGAGAGGGGACTAGCGGGAGGGCCGTTTTTGGAGACCCAGTACTTC	CAWERGLAGGPFLETQYF
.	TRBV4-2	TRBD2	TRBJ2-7	TGTGCCAGCAGCCAGAAGCGGGAGGAAGGTTACGAGCAGTACTTC	CASSQKREEGYEQYF
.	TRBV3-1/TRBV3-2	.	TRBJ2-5	TGTGCCAGCAGCCCTCTAGATCAAGAGACCCAGTACTTC	CASSPLDQETQYF
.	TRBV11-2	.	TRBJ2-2	TGTGCCAGCAGCCCCAGGGAAAACACCGGGGAGCTGTTTTTT	CASSPRENTGELFF
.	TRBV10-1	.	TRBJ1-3	TGCGCCAGCAGGAACAGGGACTCTGGAAACACCATATATTTT	CASRNRDSGNTIYF
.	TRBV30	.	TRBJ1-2	TGTGCCTGGAGTGTTAGTCTGGGAGATGGCTACACCTTC	CAWSVSLGDGYTF
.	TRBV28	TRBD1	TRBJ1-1	TGTGCCAGCTTATCCCTCGGGACAGGGATTCATGCTTTCTTT	CASLSLGTGIHAFF
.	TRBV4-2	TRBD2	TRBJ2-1	TGTGCCAGCAGCCAAGATGACGGGACTAGCTTCTACAATGAGCAGTTCTTC	CASSQDDGTSFYNEQFF
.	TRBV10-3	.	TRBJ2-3	TGTGCCATCAGTGATAGCGGCACTAACACAGATACGCAGTATTTT	CAISDSGTNTDTQYF
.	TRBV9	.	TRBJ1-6	TGTGCCAGCAGTTTAGCGGGGGTGAGGTCACCCCTCCACTTT	CASSLAGVRSPLHF
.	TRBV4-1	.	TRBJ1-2	TGCGCCAGCAGCCTTACCGGGGGGGGTATCTATGGCTACACCTTC	CASSLTGGGIYGYTF
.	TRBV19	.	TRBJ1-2	TGTGCCAGTAGGAATAGGGACACTAACCCATATGCGCCATATGGCTACACCTTC	CASRNRDTNPYAPYGYTF
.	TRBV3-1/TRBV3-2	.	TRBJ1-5	TGTGCCAGCAGCCAAGGTAGGGGGTGGAATCAGCCCCAGCATTTT	CASSQGRGWNQPQHF
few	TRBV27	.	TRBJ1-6	TGTGCCAGCAGTTCCAAGACAGGTCTTAATTCACCCCTCCACTTT	CASSSKTGLNSPLHF
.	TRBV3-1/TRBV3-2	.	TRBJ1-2	TGTGCCAGCAGCCATTTAACGGATGGCTACACCTTC	CASSHLTDGYTF
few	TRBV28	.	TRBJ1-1	TGTGCCAGCAGGCGAGGGGGAATCGTGGCTGAAGCTTTCTTT	CASRRGGIVAEAFF
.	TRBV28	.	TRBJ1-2	TGTGCCAGCAGTTTGGTACAGGCCGATGGGGGCTACACCTTC	CASSLVQADGGYTF
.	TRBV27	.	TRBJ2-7	TGTGCCAGCAGGCCTCGGGACTTTCCCTACGAGCAGTACTTC	CASRPRDFPYEQYF
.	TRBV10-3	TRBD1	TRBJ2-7	TGTGCCATCAGGGGACAGAACCAGACCCTGGCCTACGAGCAGTACTTC	CAIRGQNQTLAYEQYF
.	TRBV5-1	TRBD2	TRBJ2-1	TGCGCCAGCAGTATCGTGACTAGCTCCGCCTACAATGAGCAGTTCTTC	CASSIVTSSAYNEQFF
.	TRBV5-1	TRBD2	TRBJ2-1	TGCGCCAGCCGCCGACTAGCGGATAACGACAATGAGCAGTTCTTC	CASRRLADNDNEQFF
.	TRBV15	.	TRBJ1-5	TGTGCCACCAGCTCGGGGGGGTTGGGTCGTCAGCCCCAGCATTTT	CATSSGGLGRQPQHF
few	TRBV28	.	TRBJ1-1	TGTGCCAGCAGTTTAAGAGGGTACACTGAAGCTTTCTTT	CASSLRGYTEAFF
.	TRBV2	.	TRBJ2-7	TGTGCCAGCAGTGACGCGGGCTACGAGCAGTACTTC	CASSDAGYEQYF
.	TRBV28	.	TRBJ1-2	TGTGCCAGCAAGGCGGATGGCTACACCTTC	CASKADGYTF
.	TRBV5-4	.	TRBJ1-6	TGTGCCAGCAGCCCGAGACAGGCCTCATCACCCCTCCACTTT	CASSPRQASSPLHF
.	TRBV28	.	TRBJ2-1	TGTGCCAGCAGCCTCCCACTAAATGAGCAGTTCTTC	CASSLPLNEQFF
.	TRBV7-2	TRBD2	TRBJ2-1	TGTGCCAGCAGCTCGGCTAGCGGGGGGGGGAATGAGCAGTTCTTC	CASSSASGGGNEQFF
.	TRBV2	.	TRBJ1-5	TGTGCCAGCAGTGACACTCGTAACCATCAGCCCCAGCATTTT	CASSDTRNHQPQHF
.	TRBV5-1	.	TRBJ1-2	TGCGCCAGCAGCTTGGGGGACATTAACTATGGCTACACCTTC	CASSLGDINYGYTF
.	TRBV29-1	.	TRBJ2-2	TGCAGCGTGCTCACAGGGGGGGAGCTGTTTTTT	CSVLTGGELFF
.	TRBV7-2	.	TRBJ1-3	TGTGCCAGCAGCTTAGCCGGGACTACTGAAAACACCATATATTTT	CASSLAGTTENTIYF